Below are 11 T cell receptor beta chains sequenced from a single sample in a study of Ad26.COV2.S vaccination and SARS-CoV-2 variants. TCRdb keeps only in-frame clones here, not all; method: immunoSEQ multiplex PCR. The sample holds approximately 410,000 clones; around nine tenths are singletons and the top ten take 3.6%. Treatment described: roughly 20 received Ad26.COV2.S at low or high dose, single or two shots; about 5 received placebo; per-sample allocation not given. After the first vaccine or placebo injection, samples were drawn on day 63. The starting material was peripheral blood, obtained in a trial of Ad26.COV2.S vaccine versus placebo. These receptors came from a person between 18 and 59 years old who received the Ad26.COV2.S COVID-19 vaccine or a placebo.

The chain uses TRBV28 and TRBJ1-5; D is ambiguous. V was cut by 5 bases and J by 2 bases, with 13 bases left in between. CDR1 and CDR2 from the germline V gene are MDHEN and SYDVKM. The CDR3 consists of 15 residues. For the CDR3, the DNA is TGTGCCAGCAGTCTCTGGGCAGGTGGCAATCAGCCCCAGCATTTT. It translates to CASSLWAGGNQPQHF.

This chain links TRBV7-8 with TRBJ1-2; 7 bases fit TRBD1. The V segment lost 2 bases and the J segment 8 bases; nucleotides outside the gene matches: 5. The CDR3 extends over 13 amino acids. The V gene's germline CDR1 is SGHVS and CDR2 FQNEAQ. The CDR3 DNA reads TGTGCCAGCAGCTTAACACAGGGGCGAGGCTACACCTTC. This translates into CASSLTQGRGYTF. Together with reference TRBV7-8 and TRBJ1-2, the CDR3 gives the full variable domain: GAGVSQSPRYKVAKRGQDVALRCDPISGHVSLFWYQQALGQGPEFLTYFQNEAQLDKSGLPSDRFFAERPEGSVSTLKIQRTQQEDSAVYLCASSLTQGRGYTFGSGTRLTVV.

The V and J genes are TRBV6-2 or TRBV6-3 and TRBJ2-1; 10 positions match TRBD2. The J segment lost 6 bases and the V segment lost 5 bases, leaving 10 bases of the junction unmatched. Germline V CDR1 and CDR2: MNHEY, SVGEGT. The CDR3 totals 16 residues. CDR3 DNA: TGTGCCAGCAGTGCTAGCGGGGGCCCTCGGCCCAATGAGCAGTTCTTC. Translated: CASSASGGPRPNEQFF.

The chain's CDR3 is CASSYGLVQPQHF. As DNA, the CDR3 is TGTGCCAGCAGTTACGGTCTCGTTCAGCCCCAGCATTTT. V gene TRBV6-6 combines with J gene TRBJ1-5; no clear D. The V end was cut by 2 bases, the J end by 6 bases, with 8 bases between. The germline CDR1 and CDR2 sequences are MNHNY and SVGAGI (reference sequence). This CDR3 comprises 13 residues.

V usage is TRBV5-1 and J usage is TRBJ2-6; TRBD1 might be the D (5 bases). Trimming removed 4 bases at V and 0 bases at J, with 17 bases between. CDR3 length: 18 residues. From germline, CDR1 is SGHRS and CDR2 YFSETQ. The CDR3 reads CASSIQADSYSGANVLTF. In nucleotides, the CDR3 is TGCGCCAGCAGCATACAGGCGGATAGCTACTCTGGGGCCAACGTCCTGACTTTC.

This chain connects TRBV29-1 to TRBJ2-6; possibly TRBD2 for D (5 bases). Between the trimmed V and J ends, which lost 3 bases and 1 base, there was a span of 7 bases. Germline CDR1 and CDR2: SQVTM and ANQGSEA. This CDR3 has 14 amino acids. As DNA, the CDR3 is TGCAGCGTTGACACGGGGTCTGGGGCCAACGTCCTGACTTTC. Protein: CSVDTGSGANVLTF.

The chain joins TRBV9 to TRBJ2-1; the D gene is possibly TRBD1 (6 bases). Germline CDR1 reads SGDLS; CDR2 reads YYNGEE. The germline V and J ends were trimmed by 3 bases and 2 bases, with 12 bases remaining between them. There are 15 residues in the CDR3. The CDR3 here is CASSATAGAYNEQFF. The CDR3 nucleotides are TGTGCCAGCAGCGCGACAGCAGGGGCCTACAATGAGCAGTTCTTC.

The genes are TRBV5-8 and TRBJ1-5, with 9 nucleotides matching TRBD1. Germline V gene data show CDR1 as SGHTS and CDR2 as YDEGEE. The CDR3 totals 15 residues. V was clipped by 4 bases and J by 5 bases; unmatched bases: 7. CDR3 protein: CASSSRDRAYQPQHF. CDR3 in DNA: TGTGCCAGCAGCAGCCGGGACAGGGCCTATCAGCCCCAGCATTTT.

The V and J genes are TRBV7-3 and TRBJ2-7; possible D gene TRBD1, 6 bases. In germline, CDR1 is SGHTA, CDR2 FQGTGA. V was shortened by 0 bases and J by 6 bases, with 9 bases between the two germline ends. The CDR3 length is 13 residues. CDR3: CASSLTEGGEQYF. The CDR3, as DNA: TGTGCCAGCAGCTTAACGGAAGGGGGCGAGCAGTACTTC.

The rearrangement joins TRBV18 to TRBJ1-2, with D possibly matching TRBD1 (5 bases). Per the germline V gene, CDR1 is KGHSH and CDR2 is LQKENI. CDR3 length: 14 amino acids. The germline V and J ends were trimmed by 1 base and 2 bases, with 8 bases remaining between them. Here the CDR3 DNA reads TGTGCCAGCTCACCACAGACAGCAAACTATGGCTACACCTTC. Protein: CASSPQTANYGYTF. The full variable domain, rest sourced from reference TRBV18 and TRBJ1-2, is NAGVMQNPRHLVRRRGQEARLRCSPMKGHSHVYWYRQLPEEGLKFMVYLQKENIIDESGMPKERFSAEFPKEGPSILRIQQVVRGDSAAYFCASSPQTANYGYTFGSGTRLTVV.

V is TRBV7-2 and J is TRBJ2-3; D is unclear. CDR1 is SGHTA and CDR2 is FQGNSA in the germline V gene. The ends were cut back, 2 bases at V and 2 bases at J, with 8 bases in the middle. The CDR3 runs to 14 residues. The DNA of the CDR3 is TGTGCCAGCAGCTTATTGGTATCCACAGATACGCAGTATTTT. Its protein product is CASSLLVSTDTQYF.